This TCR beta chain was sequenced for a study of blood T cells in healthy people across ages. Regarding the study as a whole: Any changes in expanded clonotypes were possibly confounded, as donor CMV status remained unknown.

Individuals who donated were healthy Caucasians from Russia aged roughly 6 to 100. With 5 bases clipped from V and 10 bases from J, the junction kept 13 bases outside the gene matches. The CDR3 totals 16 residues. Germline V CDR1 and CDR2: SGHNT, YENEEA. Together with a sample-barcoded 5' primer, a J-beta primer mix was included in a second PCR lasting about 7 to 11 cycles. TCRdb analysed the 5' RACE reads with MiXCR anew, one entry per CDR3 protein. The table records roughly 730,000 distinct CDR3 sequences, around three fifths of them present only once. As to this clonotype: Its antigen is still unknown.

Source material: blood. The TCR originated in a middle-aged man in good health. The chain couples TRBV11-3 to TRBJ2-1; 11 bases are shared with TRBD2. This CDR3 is CASSPGGLAALGEQFF. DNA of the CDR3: TGTGCCAGCAGCCCTGGGGGACTAGCGGCCTTAGGGGAGCAGTTCTTC.